The 16 T cell receptor beta chains listed next were all sequenced from one sample in a study of human thymus T cells. Thymus tissue for the work was resected from patients undergoing corrective heart surgery. TCRdb keeps only in-frame clones here, not all; method: immunoSEQ multiplex PCR. Among roughly 120,000 clones, around 94% were seen once, and the ten largest hold around 0.025%. Sequencing used thymus tissue. The receptors were sampled from a boy under two years old with a congenital heart defect but otherwise immunologically healthy.

The J gene is TRBJ2-3, the V gene TRBV12-5; 9 bases agree with TRBD2. Trimming cost V 7 bases and J 4 bases; bases outside gene matches: 15. The CDR3 is made up of 17 amino acids. CDR1 and CDR2 (germline): LGHNT, FRNRAP. The CDR3 DNA reads as TGTGCTAGTGTCCCCGGTGGGTTGCTAGCGGGGCCAGATACGCAGTATTTT. Translating gives CASVPGGLLAGPDTQYF.

The J gene is TRBJ1-2, the V gene TRBV4-1; TRBD1 agrees at 9 bases. The CDR3 has 16 amino acids. The trim removed 3 bases at V and 5 bases at J, leaving 10 bases unmatched. Looked up from germline, CDR1 is MGHRA and CDR2 is YSYEKL. The CDR3 DNA reads TGCGCCAGCAGCCATTCTCTGGGACAGGGCCCTTATGGCTACACCTTC. Protein sequence: CASSHSLGQGPYGYTF.

The rearrangement joins TRBV20-1 to TRBJ2-3; no clear D gene. Germline-derived CDR1 and CDR2 are DFQATT and SNEGSKA (reference sequence). Trimming left V 6 bases short and J 2 bases short, with 3 bases between. The CDR3 covers 10 residues. The CDR3 sequence is CSATTDTQYF. Written as DNA, the CDR3 is TGCAGTGCCACCACAGATACGCAGTATTTT.

This chain uses TRBV19 with TRBJ1-2; possible D gene TRBD1, 5 bases. Trimming shortened V by 0 bases and J by 4 bases, and 6 bases separated the two germline ends. Per the germline V gene, CDR1 is LNHDA and CDR2 is SQIVND (reference sequence). There are 13 residues in the CDR3. The CDR3 nucleotides are TGTGCCAGTAGTATAGAGGGGACCTATGGCTACACCTTC. Protein product: CASSIEGTYGYTF.

V is TRBV4-2 and J is TRBJ2-5, with TRBD1 matching over 8 bases. Trimming cost V 4 bases and J 3 bases; bases outside gene matches: 10. The CDR3 contains 16 residues. Germline V lookup: CDR1 LGHNA, CDR2 YNFKEQ. CDR3 DNA: TGTGCCAGCAGCCGCCTGGACAGGGCGGTAGAAGAGACCCAGTACTTC. It codes for CASSRLDRAVEETQYF.

The chain has TRBV5-8 and TRBJ1-5, with TRBD1 matching 7 bases. CDR1 and CDR2 from the germline V gene are SGHTS and YDEGEE. The ends lost 5 bases at V and 7 bases at J; junction bases unmatched: 12. This CDR3 contains 15 residues. CDR3 DNA: TGTGCCAGCAGTGGGGGCAGGGGGATCAGACAGCCCCAGCATTTT. Amino acids: CASSGGRGIRQPQHF.

The chain is built from TRBV7-9 and TRBJ1-1, with D hard to call. V lost 5 bases and J lost 8, with 12 bases in between. Germline V gene lookup returns CDR1 SEHNR and CDR2 FQNEAQ (reference sequence). The CDR3 is 12 amino acids. The CDR3 protein is CASSPSGSEAFF. CDR3 in DNA: TGTGCCAGCAGCCCCTCAGGTTCCGAAGCTTTCTTT.

On this clone itself: Within the sample, other DNA sequences also encode this same CDR3. The V call is TRBV5-1, the J call TRBJ2-5, with D uncertain. The CDR3 is 13 residues long. Trimming shortened V by 0 bases and J by 2 bases, and 5 bases separated the two germline ends. Germline CDR1 is SGHRS and CDR2 is YFSETQ. CDR3 sequence: CASSLEGQETQYF. The CDR3 nucleotides read TGCGCCAGCAGCTTGGAAGGGCAAGAGACCCAGTACTTC.

J is TRBJ1-2 and V is TRBV6-1; 7 positions match TRBD1. Germline V gene lookup returns CDR1 MNHNS and CDR2 SASEGT. With V trimmed by 7 bases and J by 4 bases, 9 bases remained unmatched. The CDR3 consists of 14 residues. The CDR3: CASTSGWDSYGYTF. In DNA, the CDR3 is TGTGCCAGCACCTCGGGGTGGGACAGCTATGGCTACACCTTC.

The chain links TRBV12-5 to TRBJ1-2, with unresolved D. The CDR3 is made up of 12 amino acids. The germline V and J ends were trimmed by 3 bases and 3 bases, with 5 bases remaining between them. Germline CDR1 reads LGHNT; CDR2 reads FRNRAP. The CDR3 DNA reads TGTGCTAGTGGTTTTAACGACTATGGCTACACCTTC. The encoded protein is CASGFNDYGYTF.

This chain connects TRBV27 to TRBJ1-5; TRBD1 matches at 7 bases. The trim removed 6 bases at V and 9 bases at J, leaving 11 bases unmatched. The CDR3 runs to 14 residues. Germline V gene lookup returns CDR1 MNHEY and CDR2 SMNVEV (reference sequence). The CDR3 DNA reads TGTGCCAGCAGGACAGGGTTAACGAGGGGGCCCCAGCATTTT. This sequence encodes CASRTGLTRGPQHF.

V gene TRBV19 combines with J gene TRBJ2-7; the match to TRBD1 covers 8 bases. CDR1 LNHDA and CDR2 SQIVND come from the germline V gene (reference sequence). J was trimmed by 1 base and V by 6 bases; bases with no gene match: 17. The CDR3 extends over 18 amino acids. The CDR3 reads CASSAGGIDRGSSYEQYF. CDR3 coding DNA: TGTGCCAGTAGCGCAGGTGGGATCGACAGGGGCTCATCCTACGAGCAGTACTTC.

The chain recombines TRBV4-1 with TRBJ1-3, with 8 bases identical to TRBD1. Germline-derived CDR1 and CDR2 are MGHRA and YSYEKL. Trimming at V came to 5 bases and at J to 4 bases, leaving 10 bases not matched to a gene. CDR3 length equals 16 residues. In DNA, the CDR3 is TGCGCCAGCAGCTACAAACTGGACAGGGTGGGAAACACCATATATTTT. Translation gives CASSYKLDRVGNTIYF.

The V gene is TRBV4-2, the J gene TRBJ2-5; D gene unclear. The V gene lost 2 bases and the J gene lost 6 bases, with 10 bases spanning the gap. This CDR3 has 13 residues. Germline V gene data show CDR1 as LGHNA and CDR2 as YNFKEQ. The CDR3 protein is CASSQTPLQTQYF. The CDR3 DNA follows: TGTGCCAGCAGCCAAACCCCCCTCCAGACCCAGTACTTC.

The chain recombines TRBV6-5 with TRBJ2-3, with D uncertain. V was pared by 2 bases and J by 6 bases, with 9 bases between. The CDR3 loop spans 13 amino acids. CDR1 is MNHEY, CDR2 SVGAGI, per germline. CDR3 sequence: CASSYQPGDTQYF. CDR3 in DNA: TGTGCCAGCAGTTACCAACCCGGGGATACGCAGTATTTT.

The V and J genes are TRBV28 and TRBJ1-2; TRBD1 is a possible D gene (5 bases). The CDR3 contains 16 residues. The germline V gene has CDR1 MDHEN and CDR2 SYDVKM. V lost 4 bases and J lost 2, with 17 bases in between. CDR3 amino acids: CASSSFPRYRNYGYTF. CDR3 DNA sequence: TGTGCCAGCAGTTCATTTCCCCGGTACAGGAACTATGGCTACACCTTC.